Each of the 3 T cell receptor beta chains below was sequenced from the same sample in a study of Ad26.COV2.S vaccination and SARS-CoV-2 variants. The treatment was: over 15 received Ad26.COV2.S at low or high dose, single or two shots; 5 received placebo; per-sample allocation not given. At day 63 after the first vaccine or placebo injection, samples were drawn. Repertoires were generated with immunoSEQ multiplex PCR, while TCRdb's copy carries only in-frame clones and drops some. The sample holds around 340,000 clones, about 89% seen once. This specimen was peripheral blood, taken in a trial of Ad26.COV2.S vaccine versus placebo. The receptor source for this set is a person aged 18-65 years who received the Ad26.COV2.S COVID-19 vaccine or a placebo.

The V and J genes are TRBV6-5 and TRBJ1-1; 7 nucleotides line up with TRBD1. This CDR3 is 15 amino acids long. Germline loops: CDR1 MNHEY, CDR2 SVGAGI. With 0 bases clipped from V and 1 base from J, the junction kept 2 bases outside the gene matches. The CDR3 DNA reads TGTGCCAGCAGTTACTCGGGACAGCAGAACACTGAAGCTTTCTTT. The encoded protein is CASSYSGQQNTEAFF.

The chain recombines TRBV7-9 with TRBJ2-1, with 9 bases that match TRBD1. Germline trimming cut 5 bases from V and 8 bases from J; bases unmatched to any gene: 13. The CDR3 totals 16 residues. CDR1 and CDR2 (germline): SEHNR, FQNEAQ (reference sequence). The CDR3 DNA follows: TGTGCCAGCAGCCCGGCCGGGACAGGGACGCATTATGAGCAGTTCTTC. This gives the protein CASSPAGTGTHYEQFF.

CDR3 region: CASRLGQNQETQYF. Here the CDR3 DNA reads TGTGCCAGCAGACTCGGACAGAACCAAGAGACCCAGTACTTC. This chain connects TRBV2 to TRBJ2-5, with D maybe TRBD1 (6 bases). Germline V gives CDR1 SNHLY, CDR2 FYNNEI. V gave up 6 bases and J gave up 0 bases, with 11 bases separating them. This CDR3 is 14 amino acids long.